This TCR beta chain originates from a study of blood T cells in healthy people across ages. This CDR3 spans 13 amino acids. V gave up 5 bases and J gave up 5 bases, with 15 bases separating them. Germline CDR1 and CDR2: DFQATT and SNEGSKA (reference sequence). With a J-beta primer mix and a sample-barcoded 5' primer, a second PCR ran about 7 to 11 cycles. MiXCR was run by TCRdb on the 5' RACE reads, yielding one entry per CDR3 protein. The top ten hold less than 0.75% of the sample, which has fewer than 1,200,000 distinct CDR3 sequences, 25% seen once. This clonotype was recorded only once. These data also formed part of another study, on T cells of mothers and their children.

Sequencing used blood. This chain links TRBV20-1 with TRBJ1-2; D is unresolved. This TCR was sampled from a girl aged 2 to 10 in good health. CDR3 nucleotides: TGCAGTGCTGATAGTCAACCGACATATGGCTACACCTTC. Amino acids: CSADSQPTYGYTF.